The 26 T cell receptor beta chains listed next were all sequenced from one sample in a study of T-cell memory formation after mild COVID-19. Using its own MiXCR run on the 5' RACE reads, TCRdb lists one record per CDR3 protein. The sample records 400,000 to 500,000 distinct CDR3 sequences, roughly 26% being singletons. The sample comprised PBMCs or a T cell subset sorted from them (not recorded which). The receptors were sampled from an adult woman who had mild COVID-19 (a few samples of this study predate the infection). Cell type and time point are not known.

In its sample, this clonotype was seen once. The J gene is TRBJ2-6, the V gene TRBV6-6, with D perhaps TRBD1 (6 bases). Trimming left V 2 bases short and J 0 bases short, with 14 bases between. The CDR3 runs 18 residues. Germline assignment: CDR1 MNHNY and CDR2 SVGAGI (reference sequence). In DNA, the CDR3 is TGTGCCAGCAGTTACACGGGCAGGGGCCTCTCTGGGGCCAACGTCCTGACTTTC. This translates into CASSYTGRGLSGANVLTF.

The CDR3 sequence: CASSHRETQYF. The CDR3 coding sequence is TGTGCCAGCAGCCACCGGGAGACCCAGTACTTC. The gene calls are TRBV5-6 and TRBJ2-5; D gene uncertain. In germline, CDR1 is SGHDT, CDR2 YYEEEE. There are 11 residues in the CDR3. V lost 4 bases and J 5 bases, leaving 6 bases between the germline ends.

There are a few counts of this clonotype. The rearrangement joins TRBV12-3 or TRBV12-4 to TRBJ1-6; 7 positions agree with TRBD1. The CDR3 spans 19 residues. With V trimmed by 6 bases and J by 0 bases, 14 bases remained unmatched. The CDR3 loop is CASSQKIGQASSYNSPLHF. Here the CDR3 DNA reads TGTGCCAGCAGCCAAAAAATCGGACAGGCCAGCTCCTATAATTCACCCCTCCACTTT.

This clonotype was detected only a few times. This chain uses TRBV29-1 with TRBJ1-2; 7 positions match TRBD1. CDR1 is SQVTM, CDR2 ANQGSEA, per germline. The ends lost 3 bases at V and 8 bases at J; junction bases unmatched: 6. The CDR3 totals 12 residues. This CDR3 reads CSVERGRGGYTF. The DNA for the CDR3 is TGCAGCGTTGAGAGGGGGCGAGGGGGCTACACCTTC. Full variable domain (outside the CDR3, taken from reference TRBV29-1 and TRBJ1-2): SAVISQKPSRDICQRGTSLTIQCQVDSQVTMMFWYRQQPGQSLTLIATANQGSEATYESGFVIDKFPISRPNLTFSTLTVSNMSPEDSSIYLCSVERGRGGYTFGSGTRLTVV.

This clonotype was seen a few times. V usage is TRBV5-1 and J usage is TRBJ1-4; TRBD1 matches 7 bases. This CDR3 comprises 15 residues. Germline V gene data show CDR1 as SGHRS and CDR2 as YFSETQ. The J segment lost 4 bases and the V segment lost 6 bases, leaving 9 bases of the junction unmatched. CDR3 loop: CASTPGQPYNEKLFF. The CDR3 coding sequence is TGCGCCAGCACCCCGGGACAGCCATATAATGAAAAACTGTTTTTT.

This clonotype turned up a few times. The rearrangement links TRBV4-2 to TRBJ1-2, with D perhaps TRBD1 (5 bases). The CDR3 covers 17 residues. Germline values: CDR1 LGHNA, CDR2 YNFKEQ. Trimming pared 0 bases from V and 2 bases from J, leaving 16 bases between. The CDR3 DNA is TGTGCCAGCAGCCAAGATAGGGTTGGTCCAGGGAACTATGGCTACACCTTC. Translation: CASSQDRVGPGNYGYTF.

The chain has TRBV4-1 and TRBJ1-4; a weak D match, TRBD1 (6 bases). Trimming removed 2 bases at V and 6 bases at J, with 7 bases between. There are 13 residues in the CDR3. The germline gives CDR1 MGHRA, CDR2 YSYEKL. The CDR3 is CASSQNRDEKLFF. The CDR3 nucleotides are TGCGCCAGCAGCCAAAACAGGGATGAAAAACTGTTTTTT.

This clonotype was observed a handful of times. The CDR3 sequence: CASSHDKTSYNSPLHF. DNA of the CDR3: TGCGCCAGCAGTCACGACAAGACCTCCTATAATTCACCCCTCCACTTT. The chain uses TRBV5-1 and TRBJ1-6; no clear D gene. There are 16 residues in the CDR3. CDR1 is SGHRS, CDR2 YFSETQ, per germline. Trimming pared 5 bases from V and 0 bases from J, leaving 12 bases between.

At least ten counts were recorded for this clonotype. This chain joins TRBV29-1 and TRBJ1-1; D may be TRBD1 (6 bases). CDR1 is SQVTM, CDR2 ANQGSEA, per germline. V was clipped by 7 bases and J by 1 base, with 13 bases between them. This CDR3 region has 13 residues. The CDR3 protein is CSADGQTNTEAFF. CDR3 nucleotide sequence: TGCAGCGCTGACGGACAGACGAACACTGAAGCTTTCTTT.

The V call is TRBV20-1, the J call TRBJ2-1, with 11 bases that match TRBD2. V dropped 5 bases and J dropped 3; count of bases not matched to a gene: 9. There are 16 residues in the CDR3. Germline lookup yields CDR1 DFQATT and CDR2 SNEGSKA (reference sequence). CDR3 protein: CSAPGLAGGVYNEQFF. The CDR3 DNA reads TGCAGTGCTCCGGGGCTAGCGGGGGGCGTCTACAATGAGCAGTTCTTC.

This chain connects TRBV5-5 to TRBJ1-1; D gene uncertain. The CDR3 loop spans 16 amino acids. Germline CDR1 and CDR2: SGHKS and YYEKEE (reference sequence). V lost 0 bases to trimming and J lost 5 bases, with 17 bases between them. DNA of the CDR3: TGTGCCAGCAGCTTGGCCTGGGTCCTACGTGGGACTGAAGCTTTCTTT. Encoded protein: CASSLAWVLRGTEAFF.

The chain is built from TRBV12-3 or TRBV12-4 and TRBJ2-2, with D perhaps matching TRBD1 (6 bases). Trimming removed 5 bases at V and 8 bases at J, with 18 bases between. This CDR3 spans 15 amino acids. CDR3 protein: CASSPLAQGLGELFF. CDR3 nucleotides: TGTGCCAGCAGTCCCCTAGCCCAGGGGTTGGGGGAGCTGTTTTTT.

This chain uses TRBV12-3 or TRBV12-4 with TRBJ1-5, with D perhaps TRBD1 (5 bases). The CDR3 has 14 amino acids. The germline V and J ends were trimmed by 2 bases and 7 bases, with 12 bases remaining between them. CDR3 DNA sequence: TGTGCCAGCAGTTTATCCAGGGCAGGCCAGCCCCAGCATTTT. This sequence encodes CASSLSRAGQPQHF.

The chain combines TRBV7-3 with TRBJ2-1; no firm D call. Trimming shortened V by 5 bases and J by 10 bases, and 15 bases separated the two germline ends. Germline V CDR1 and CDR2: SGHTA, FQGTGA. CDR3 length equals 13 residues. In DNA form, the CDR3 reads TGTGCCAGCAGCCCTACCGTACAGTCCGAGCAGTTCTTC. This sequence encodes CASSPTVQSEQFF.

In this sample, this clonotype turned up a few times. The chain has TRBV7-9 and TRBJ1-2, with a possible D match to TRBD1 (5 bases). Germline V gene sequence: CDR1 SEHNR, CDR2 FQNEAQ (reference sequence). The CDR3 loop spans 16 amino acids. V was shortened by 3 bases and J by 7 bases, with 21 bases between the two germline ends. The CDR3 nucleotides are TGTGCCAGCAGCTTGGGCCCTCGGGGGTACTTTTCTGGCTACACCTTC. Amino acid sequence: CASSLGPRGYFSGYTF.

V is TRBV4-1 and J is TRBJ1-1; D is undetermined. Trimming pared 3 bases from V and 1 base from J, leaving 12 bases between. Germline loops: CDR1 MGHRA, CDR2 YSYEKL. The length of the CDR3 is 15 residues. The CDR3 spells CASSQIGRGNTEAFF. CDR3 bases: TGCGCCAGCAGCCAGATAGGACGGGGGAACACTGAAGCTTTCTTT.

In its sample, this clonotype was seen a few times. The genes are TRBV7-8 and TRBJ1-2; 10 nucleotides agree with TRBD1. Unmatched junction bases numbered 5, after V lost 2 bases and J lost 8 bases. The CDR3 runs 14 residues. Germline V gives CDR1 SGHVS, CDR2 FQNEAQ. The DNA of the CDR3 is TGTGCCAGCAGCTTACGACAGGGGGCGCGAGGCTACACCTTC. Residues: CASSLRQGARGYTF.

The rearrangement links TRBV19 to TRBJ2-2; 10 bases line up with TRBD1. CDR1 LNHDA and CDR2 SQIVND come from the germline V gene (reference sequence). Unmatched junction bases numbered 7, after V lost 3 bases and J lost 0 bases. This CDR3 has 18 amino acids. CDR3 sequence (DNA): TGTGCCAGTAGTATCCGGACAGGGGGATATTCGAACACCGGGGAGCTGTTTTTT. Its translation: CASSIRTGGYSNTGELFF.

This clonotype came up a few times. The V call is TRBV6-4, the J call TRBJ1-5; no firm D call. The CDR3 consists of 13 residues. Trimming left V 4 bases short and J 4 bases short, with 8 bases between. Germline V lookup: CDR1 MRHNA, CDR2 SNTAGT. DNA for the CDR3: TGTGCCAGCAGTGTAGGGCGTAATCAGCCCCAGCATTTT. Translated, it gives CASSVGRNQPQHF.

This clonotype was picked up a small number of times. The chain uses TRBV5-1 and TRBJ1-2; TRBD1 matches at 8 bases. The CDR3 loop spans 15 amino acids. In germline, CDR1 is SGHRS, CDR2 YFSETQ. The junction had 7 bases not matched to a gene; V was cut back by 4 bases and J by 2 bases. For the CDR3, the DNA is TGCGCCAGCAGCACCGCGACAGGGGCGAACTATGGCTACACCTTC. Encoded protein: CASSTATGANYGYTF.

The rearrangement links TRBV15 to TRBJ2-3, with 7 bases lining up with TRBD1. CDR3 size: 16 residues. Losses at the gene ends were 4 bases for V and 2 bases for J; bases not matched to a gene: 9. The germline V gene has CDR1 LNHNV and CDR2 YYDKDF (reference sequence). The CDR3 DNA reads as TGTGCCACCAGCACCGGCACAGGGGCCAACACAGATACGCAGTATTTT. Translation gives CATSTGTGANTDTQYF.

This clonotype was counted between two and nine times. The rearrangement uses TRBV5-1 and TRBJ1-4, with D possibly being TRBD1 (5 bases). Germline V gives CDR1 SGHRS, CDR2 YFSETQ. Between the trimmed V and J ends, which lost 5 bases and 7 bases, there was a span of 15 bases. The CDR3 sequence is 14 residues long. CDR3 amino acids: CASRPTDSIEKLFF. CDR3 DNA: TGCGCCAGCAGACCGACAGATTCGATTGAAAAACTGTTTTTT.

This clonotype has only a few counts. The chain links TRBV7-3 to TRBJ2-3; D is unresolved. Germline assignment: CDR1 SGHTA and CDR2 FQGTGA. V was shortened by 5 bases and J by 5 bases, with 14 bases between the two germline ends. The length of the CDR3 is 14 residues. CDR3: CASSPMAHGDTQYF. The CDR3 coding sequence is TGTGCCAGCAGCCCCATGGCGCACGGAGATACGCAGTATTTT.

The chain links TRBV7-9 to TRBJ1-2; no firm D call. The CDR3 spans 15 residues. Germline V gene lookup returns CDR1 SEHNR and CDR2 FQNEAQ (reference sequence). With 1 base removed from V and 6 bases from J, the gap between germline ends came to 15 bases. The CDR3 sequence: CASSLVSSGTDGYTF. CDR3 bases: TGTGCCAGCAGCTTAGTGTCATCCGGAACCGATGGCTACACCTTC.

This clonotype was counted only a few times. The CDR3 DNA is TGTGCCAGCAGCGAGGACACCCCGATGAACACTGAAGCTTTCTTT. Its translation: CASSEDTPMNTEAFF. The gene calls are TRBV7-9 and TRBJ1-1, with D maybe TRBD1 (5 bases). Trimming stripped 5 bases from V and 0 bases from J, with 13 bases between. The CDR3 contains 15 residues. In germline, CDR1 is SEHNR, CDR2 FQNEAQ (reference sequence).

This clonotype occurred a few times. The chain carries TRBV6-6 and TRBJ2-1; no clear D. The germline gives CDR1 MNHNY, CDR2 SVGAGI (reference sequence). Trimming removed 6 bases from V and 4 bases from J, with 10 bases in between. This CDR3 spans 13 amino acids. The CDR3 here is CASSTTLYNEQFF. In DNA form, the CDR3 reads TGTGCCAGCAGCACCACCCTTTACAATGAGCAGTTCTTC.